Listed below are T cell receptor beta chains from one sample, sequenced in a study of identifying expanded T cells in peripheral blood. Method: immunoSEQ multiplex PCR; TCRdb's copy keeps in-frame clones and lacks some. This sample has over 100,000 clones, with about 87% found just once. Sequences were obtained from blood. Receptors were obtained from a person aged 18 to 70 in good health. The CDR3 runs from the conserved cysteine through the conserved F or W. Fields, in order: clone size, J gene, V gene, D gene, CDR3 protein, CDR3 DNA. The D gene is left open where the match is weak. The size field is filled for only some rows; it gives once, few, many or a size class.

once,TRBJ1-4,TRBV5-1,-,CASSVQGREKLFF,TGCGCCAGCAGCGTTCAGGGGCGCGAAAAACTGTTTTTT
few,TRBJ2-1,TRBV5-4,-,CASSLDRNEQFF,TGTGCCAGCAGCTTGGACCGCAATGAGCAGTTCTTC
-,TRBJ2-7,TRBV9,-,CASSVGSDGAYEQYF,TGTGCCAGCAGCGTAGGTAGTGACGGGGCCTACGAGCAGTACTTC
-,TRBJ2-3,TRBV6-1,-,CASSDSRTDTQYF,TGTGCCAGCAGTGACAGCCGCACAGATACGCAGTATTTT
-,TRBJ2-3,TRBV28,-,CASQAGSLNTDTQYF,TGTGCCAGCCAGGCGGGTAGTTTGAACACAGATACGCAGTATTTT
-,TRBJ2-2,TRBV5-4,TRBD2,CASSADSGLAGTGELFF,TGTGCCAGCAGCGCGGACTCAGGACTAGCGGGGACGGGGGAGCTGTTTTTT
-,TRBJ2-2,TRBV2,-,CASSEWAGNTGELFF,TGTGCCAGCAGTGAATGGGCGGGTAACACCGGGGAGCTGTTTTTT
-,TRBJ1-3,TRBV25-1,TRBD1,CASGGQGGRSGNTIYF,TGTGCCAGCGGGGGACAGGGCGGACGCTCTGGAAACACCATATATTTT
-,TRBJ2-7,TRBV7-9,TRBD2,CASSSSGRSYEQYF,TGTGCCAGCAGTTCTAGCGGGAGGAGTTACGAGCAGTACTTC
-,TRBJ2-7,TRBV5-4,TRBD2,CASSTKTSGNHGEQYF,TGTGCCAGCAGCACGAAGACTAGCGGGAATCACGGGGAGCAGTACTTC
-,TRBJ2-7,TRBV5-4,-,CASSLGGDERYEQYF,TGTGCCAGCAGCTTGGGGGGGGACGAGCGGTACGAGCAGTACTTC
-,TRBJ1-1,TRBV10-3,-,CAISESTTSKRTEAFF,TGTGCCATCAGTGAGTCGACTACTTCTAAACGCACTGAAGCTTTCTTT
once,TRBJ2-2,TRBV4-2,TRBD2,CASSQDQTSGYTGELFF,TGTGCCAGCAGCCAAGACCAGACTAGCGGGTACACCGGGGAGCTGTTTTTT
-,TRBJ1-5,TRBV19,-,CASSISLGADQPQHF,TGTGCCAGTAGTATAAGTTTGGGGGCGGATCAGCCCCAGCATTTT
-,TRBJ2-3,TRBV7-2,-,CASSLRGRGLRTDTQYF,TGTGCCAGCAGCTTACGGGGTAGGGGCCTACGCACAGATACGCAGTATTTT
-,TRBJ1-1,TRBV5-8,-,CASSLVNTEAFF,TGTGCCAGCAGCTTGGTGAACACTGAAGCTTTCTTT
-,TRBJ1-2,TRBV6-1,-,CASSEVGGGPGYTF,TGTGCCAGCAGTGAAGTCGGTGGGGGTCCTGGCTACACCTTC
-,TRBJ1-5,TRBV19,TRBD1,CASSTGTVYSNQPQHF,TGTGCCAGTAGTACGGGGACAGTATATAGCAATCAGCCCCAGCATTTT
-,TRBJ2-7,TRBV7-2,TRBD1,CASSRGQGAYYEQYF,TGTGCCAGCAGCAGAGGACAGGGGGCTTACTACGAGCAGTACTTC
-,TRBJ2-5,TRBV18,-,CASSERTGRETQYF,TGTGCCAGCTCAGAGCGGACGGGGCGAGAGACCCAGTACTTC
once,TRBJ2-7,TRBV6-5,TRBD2,CASTIAGSSYEQYF,TGTGCCAGCACCATAGCGGGAAGCTCCTACGAGCAGTACTTC
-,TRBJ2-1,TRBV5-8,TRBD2,CASSPGTSGAWEQFF,TGTGCCAGCAGCCCCGGGACTAGCGGGGCCTGGGAGCAGTTCTTC
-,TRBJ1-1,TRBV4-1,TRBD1,CASSRPDRGWTEAFF,TGCGCCAGCAGCCGACCTGACAGGGGATGGACTGAAGCTTTCTTT
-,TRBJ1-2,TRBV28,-,CASRIRGNYGYTF,TGTGCCAGCAGAATACGGGGGAACTATGGCTACACCTTC
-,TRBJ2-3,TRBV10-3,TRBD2,CAISERLAGSTDTQYF,TGTGCCATCAGTGAGCGACTAGCGGGGAGCACAGATACGCAGTATTTT
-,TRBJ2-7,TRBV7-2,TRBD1,CASSADRGTYEQYF,TGTGCCAGCAGCGCCGACAGGGGTACCTACGAGCAGTACTTC
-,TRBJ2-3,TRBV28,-,CASRTMGTDTQYF,TGTGCCAGCAGAACAATGGGCACAGATACGCAGTATTTT
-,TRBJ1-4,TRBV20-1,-,CSARVNEKLFF,TGCAGTGCTAGAGTAAATGAAAAACTGTTTTTT
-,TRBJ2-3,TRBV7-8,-,CASSSKTLRDTQYF,TGTGCCAGCAGCTCCAAAACCCTCAGAGATACGCAGTATTTT
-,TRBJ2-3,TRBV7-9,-,CASSLSGLSTDTQYF,TGTGCCAGCAGCTTAAGTGGATTAAGCACAGATACGCAGTATTTT
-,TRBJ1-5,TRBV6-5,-,CASSYRVHQPQHF,TGTGCCAGCAGTTATAGGGTGCATCAGCCCCAGCATTTT
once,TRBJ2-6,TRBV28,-,CASSNTGTGANVLTF,TGTGCCAGCAGTAATACAGGGACTGGGGCCAACGTCCTGACTTTC
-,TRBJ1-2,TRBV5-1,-,CASSLQPGRNYGYTF,TGCGCCAGCAGTCTACAGCCGGGACGTAACTATGGCTACACCTTC
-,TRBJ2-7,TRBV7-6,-,CASSFQGTSEQYF,TGTGCCAGCAGCTTTCAGGGGACCTCCGAGCAGTACTTC
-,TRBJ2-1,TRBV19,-,CASSTEVGSYNEQFF,TGTGCCAGTAGTACCGAGGTGGGGTCCTACAATGAGCAGTTCTTC
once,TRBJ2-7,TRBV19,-,CASSIIGGGYEQYF,TGTGCCAGTAGTATAATCGGCGGTGGCTACGAGCAGTACTTC
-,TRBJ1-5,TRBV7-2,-,CASSLEAGRPQHF,TGTGCCAGCAGCTTAGAGGCTGGTCGGCCCCAGCATTTT